This is a list of T cell receptor beta chains from one sample in a study of cytomegalovirus exposure and HLA in healthy donors. Repertoires were generated with immunoSEQ multiplex PCR, while TCRdb's copy carries only in-frame clones and drops some. Among more than 200,000 clones listed, about 75% were seen once. The specimen was PBMCs. The receptors come from a man between 18 and 29 years old in good health and CMV-seronegative. Both conserved end residues are part of each CDR3. The order of the fields is J gene, V gene, clone size, D gene, CDR3 protein, CDR3 DNA. A D gene is named only where the DNA matches it firmly. Clone size is shown for a subset of rows, as once, few, many or a class of expanded clone.

TRBJ2-1,TRBV15,-,TRBD2,CATSRDRGGARLFF,TGTGCCACCAGCAGAGATCGGGGGGGGGCGCGTCTGTTCTTC
TRBJ1-2,TRBV6-5,-,-,CASSYGGNGYTF,TGTGCCAGCAGTTACGGGGGGAATGGCTACACCTTC
TRBJ1-4,TRBV5-4,-,TRBD1,CASSTFRGINEKLFF,TGTGCCAGCAGCACATTCAGGGGGATAAATGAAAAACTGTTTTTT
TRBJ1-5,TRBV12-5,-,-,CASGLDGDQPQHF,TGTGCTAGTGGTTTGGACGGAGATCAGCCCCAGCATTTT
TRBJ2-5,TRBV7-7,few,TRBD1,CASRPGQGASIQYF,TGTGCTAGCAGACCCGGACAGGGGGCATCCATCCAGTACTTC
TRBJ1-1,TRBV7-2,-,TRBD1,CASSYRGTEAFF,TGTGCCAGCAGCTACAGGGGCACTGAAGCTTTCTTT
TRBJ2-2,TRBV29-1,-,-,CSGSFDTGELFF,TGCAGCGGTAGCTTCGACACCGGGGAGCTGTTTTTT
TRBJ2-1,TRBV18,-,TRBD1,CASSPTGTDYNEQFF,TGTGCCAGCTCACCGACCGGGACAGATTACAATGAGCAGTTCTTC
TRBJ1-2,TRBV6-5,-,-,CASSRGLYNHYGYTF,TGTGCCAGCAGCCGTGGACTCTATAACCACTATGGCTACACCTTC
TRBJ2-3,TRBV2,-,-,CASRSDSGTDTQYF,TGTGCCAGCAGATCGGACTCTGGCACAGATACGCAGTATTTT
TRBJ1-1,TRBV11-2,once,-,CASSLVVGPYSEAFF,TGTGCCAGCAGCTTAGTGGTGGGCCCCTACAGTGAAGCTTTCTTT
TRBJ2-1,TRBV11-2,-,TRBD2,CASSLTLAGGLGNEQFF,TGTGCCAGCAGCTTAACCCTAGCGGGAGGGTTGGGCAATGAGCAGTTCTTC
TRBJ2-7,TRBV5-1,-,-,CASSLGPDTTYEQYF,TGCGCCAGCAGCTTGGGCCCGGACACCACCTACGAGCAGTACTTC
TRBJ1-5,TRBV6-1,-,-,CASSELGKGNQPQHF,TGTGCCAGCAGTGAACTAGGTAAGGGCAATCAGCCCCAGCATTTT
TRBJ2-7,TRBV7-2,-,-,CASRLQGSYEQYF,TGTGCCAGCAGGTTACAGGGTTCCTACGAGCAGTACTTC
TRBJ2-1,TRBV9,-,TRBD1,CASSDQPSGTGYNEQFF,TGTGCCAGCAGCGATCAGCCGTCGGGGACAGGGTACAATGAGCAGTTCTTC
TRBJ2-4,TRBV28,-,-,CASRRQAARDIQYF,TGTGCCAGCAGGAGACAGGCCGCCCGGGACATTCAGTACTTC
TRBJ1-5,TRBV18,-,-,CASSPLVHQPQHF,TGTGCCAGCTCACCTTTAGTTCATCAGCCCCAGCATTTT
TRBJ1-6,TRBV15,-,-,CATSRRVDNSPLHF,TGTGCCACCAGCAGGCGGGTAGATAATTCACCCCTCCACTTT
TRBJ2-5,TRBV18,-,TRBD2,CASSPPSGRKETQYF,TGTGCCAGCTCACCACCTAGCGGGAGGAAAGAGACCCAGTACTTC
TRBJ2-5,TRBV19,-,TRBD1,CASSYPSRGLETQYF,TGTGCCAGTAGTTACCCCTCCAGGGGGCTGGAGACCCAGTACTTC
TRBJ1-1,TRBV5-6,-,-,CASSPGTPGAEAFF,TGTGCCAGCAGCCCCGGGACACCCGGGGCTGAAGCTTTCTTT
TRBJ1-2,TRBV11-3,-,-,CASSLDLGARDGYTF,TGTGCCAGCAGCTTAGATCTTGGGGCCCGGGATGGCTACACCTTC
TRBJ2-7,TRBV29-1,-,TRBD1,CSVEMGQSTHEQYF,TGCAGCGTTGAAATGGGACAGTCGACCCACGAGCAGTACTTC
TRBJ2-7,TRBV19,once,TRBD1,CASSLNGQGPIFEQYF,TGTGCCAGTAGTCTCAACGGACAGGGGCCGATATTCGAGCAGTACTTC
TRBJ2-5,TRBV7-6,-,-,CASSSLAWQETQYF,TGTGCCAGCAGCTCACTAGCTTGGCAAGAGACCCAGTACTTC
TRBJ1-1,TRBV4-2,-,-,CASSQSGQKMNTEAFF,TGTGCCAGCAGCCAAAGCGGCCAAAAGATGAACACTGAAGCTTTCTTT
TRBJ2-1,TRBV19,-,-,CASTTTGHNEQFF,TGTGCCAGTACCACGACAGGCCACAATGAGCAGTTCTTC
TRBJ2-6,TRBV7-9,-,TRBD1,CASSTRQGVGANVLTF,TGTGCCAGCAGCACCCGACAGGGGGTTGGGGCCAACGTCCTGACTTTC
TRBJ2-7,TRBV6-1,-,TRBD1,CASSEPGQGADEQYF,TGTGCCAGCAGTGAGCCGGGACAGGGGGCTGACGAGCAGTACTTC
TRBJ1-1,TRBV2,-,-,CASRQQGNTEAFF,TGTGCCAGCAGGCAACAGGGGAACACTGAAGCTTTCTTT
TRBJ2-4,TRBV28,-,-,CASSLGSSTKNIQYF,TGTGCCAGCAGCTTAGGGAGTTCGACCAAAAACATTCAGTACTTC
TRBJ2-7,TRBV7-2,-,-,CASSPRSHPYEQYF,TGTGCCAGCAGCCCTCGGTCTCACCCATACGAGCAGTACTTC
TRBJ1-6,TRBV2,-,TRBD1,CASSESPTGRDSPLHF,TGTGCCAGCAGTGAAAGTCCGACAGGGAGAGATTCACCCCTCCACTTT
TRBJ1-1,TRBV20-1,few,TRBD1,CSARQGRKAFF,TGCAGTGCAAGACAGGGGCGAAAAGCTTTCTTT
TRBJ1-4,TRBV28,-,-,CASTVNGQSTNEKLFF,TGTGCCAGCACCGTTAATGGACAGTCAACTAATGAAAAACTGTTTTTT
TRBJ1-1,TRBV7-9,-,-,CASSLQGVENTEAFF,TGTGCCAGCAGCTTACAAGGGGTGGAGAACACTGAAGCTTTCTTT
TRBJ1-4,TRBV6-6,-,TRBD1,CASSSKGAFNEKLFF,TGTGCCAGCAGTTCCAAGGGGGCCTTTAATGAAAAACTGTTTTTT
TRBJ2-3,TRBV6-5,-,TRBD2,CASKAGGTDTQYF,TGTGCCAGCAAAGCGGGGGGAACAGATACGCAGTATTTT
TRBJ1-2,TRBV7-9,-,TRBD1,CASSSLGQETNYGYTF,TGTGCCAGCAGCTCCCTGGGACAGGAAACTAACTATGGCTACACCTTC
TRBJ1-2,TRBV5-1,-,-,CASSFAGDNGYTF,TGCGCCAGCAGCTTTGCCGGGGACAATGGCTACACCTTC
TRBJ2-7,TRBV7-2,-,TRBD2,CASSGTTYDEQYF,TGTGCCAGCAGCGGGACTACCTACGACGAGCAGTACTTC
TRBJ2-2,TRBV4-3,-,TRBD1,CASSQDSQGAGGELFF,TGCGCCAGCAGCCAAGATAGCCAGGGGGCCGGCGGGGAGCTGTTTTTT
TRBJ2-5,TRBV7-2,-,TRBD2,CASSSTSGQETQYF,TGTGCCAGCAGCTCAACTAGCGGCCAAGAGACCCAGTACTTC
TRBJ1-1,TRBV12-1,-,-,CASSFERGREAFF,TGTGCCAGCAGCTTTGAAAGGGGGCGCGAAGCTTTCTTT
TRBJ1-1,TRBV28,-,TRBD1,CASRSGQAYNSEAFF,TGTGCCAGCAGATCGGGACAGGCGTATAACAGTGAAGCTTTCTTT
TRBJ2-5,TRBV28,-,-,CASRGLETQYF,TGTGCCAGCCGAGGACTGGAGACCCAGTACTTC
TRBJ1-5,TRBV30,-,TRBD1,CAWSQLGQGAWNQPQHF,TGTGCCTGGAGTCAATTAGGACAGGGGGCTTGGAATCAGCCCCAGCATTTT
TRBJ1-2,TRBV6-5,-,TRBD1,CASSYEQGLGYGYTF,TGTGCCAGCAGTTATGAACAGGGGTTAGGCTATGGCTACACCTTC